These 20 T cell receptor beta chains were sequenced from one sample in a study of radiation and T cells in renal cell carcinoma (dated by TCRdb to 2019 to 2021). The library came from the immunoSEQ multiplex PCR assay. TCRdb's version of the immuneACCESS table is confined to in-frame rearrangements and falls short of the full clone set. An unresolved V gene accounts for under half of the shortfall where checked; the remainder is of unknown origin. The sample yields about 140,000 clones; roughly 85% were counted once. The ten most abundant clones make up approximately 22% of the sample. Per the publication, the time point label means: baseline pretreatment blood. The treatment or condition label on this specimen signifies: 15 Gy SBRT to primary tumor, nephrectomy 4 weeks later. Source: blood, taken from a patient whose treatment included radiotherapy and nephrectomy. All receptors derive from a woman aged 45 to 65 with renal cell carcinoma.

The V and J genes are TRBV9 and TRBJ2-2, with TRBD2 matching over 8 bases. CDR3 size: 20 residues. V shed 4 bases, J shed 1 base, and the junction held 18 bases outside the gene matches. Germline V lookup: CDR1 SGDLS, CDR2 YYNGEE. DNA for the CDR3: TGTGCCAGCAGCATAGGAGCCCTAATTTCTAGCGGGCGGAACACCGGGGAGCTGTTTTTT. Protein: CASSIGALISSGRNTGELFF.

The chain uses TRBV28 and TRBJ2-7; D ambiguous. Germline values: CDR1 MDHEN, CDR2 SYDVKM. The ends were cut back, 2 bases at V and 2 bases at J, with 7 bases in the middle. The CDR3 is 13 amino acids. CDR3 protein: CASSLEGTYEQYF. The CDR3 DNA is TGTGCCAGCAGTTTAGAAGGGACCTACGAGCAGTACTTC.

The gene calls are TRBV4-3 and TRBJ2-2; D ambiguous. The CDR3 runs to 13 residues. Germline CDR1 and CDR2: LGHNA and YSLEER. Trimming shortened V by 0 bases and J by 6 bases, and 5 bases separated the two germline ends. The chain's CDR3 is CASSQERPGELFF. Written as DNA, the CDR3 is TGCGCCAGCAGCCAAGAAAGACCCGGGGAGCTGTTTTTT.

The chain uses TRBV10-3 and TRBJ1-1; D is undetermined. Germline CDR1 reads ENHRY; CDR2 reads SYGVKD. This CDR3 contains 15 residues. The ends were cut back, 0 bases at V and 0 bases at J, with 8 bases in the middle. This CDR3 reads CAISESTRVNTEAFF. The CDR3 coding sequence is TGTGCCATCAGTGAGTCGACTAGGGTGAACACTGAAGCTTTCTTT.

There are a few counts of this clone. The chain carries TRBV15 and TRBJ1-4; D is undetermined. CDR3 length: 14 amino acids. Trimming left V 6 bases short and J 4 bases short, with 12 bases between. Germline-derived CDR1 and CDR2 are LNHNV and YYDKDF (reference sequence). In DNA, the CDR3 is TGTGCCACCAGGGAGGACTATAGTAATGAAAAACTGTTTTTT. Amino acid sequence: CATREDYSNEKLFF.

This clone was recorded once. The rearrangement uses TRBV6-6 and TRBJ2-2; 7 bases map to TRBD2. V shed 8 bases, J shed 11 bases, and the junction held 5 bases outside the gene matches. CDR3 length: 11 residues. Germline-derived CDR1 and CDR2 are MNHNY and SVGAGI (reference sequence). The CDR3 reads CASRTGGELFF. The CDR3 bases are TGTGCCAGCCGAACGGGGGGTGAGCTGTTTTTT.

The chain couples TRBV9 to TRBJ1-4; D is uncertain. The CDR3 extends over 14 amino acids. V lost 4 bases to trimming and J lost 0 bases, with 7 bases between them. The germline V gene has CDR1 SGDLS and CDR2 YYNGEE. The CDR3, as DNA: TGTGCCAGCAGCCCTCAAGCAACTAATGAAAAACTGTTTTTT. It translates to CASSPQATNEKLFF.

The chain has TRBV5-1 and TRBJ2-7; 10 bases are a match to TRBD1. This CDR3 spans 15 amino acids. V was clipped by 4 bases and J by 5 bases; unmatched bases: 9. Germline values: CDR1 SGHRS, CDR2 YFSETQ. The CDR3 protein is CASSPAADRGNEQYF. Written as DNA, the CDR3 is TGCGCCAGCAGCCCCGCGGCGGACAGGGGGAACGAGCAGTACTTC. Complete variable domain (other parts from reference TRBV5-1 and TRBJ2-7): KAGVTQTPRYLIKTRGQQVTLSCSPISGHRSVSWYQQTPGQGLQFLFEYFSETQRNKGNFPGRFSGRQFSNSRSEMNVSTLELGDSALYLCASSPAADRGNEQYFGPGTRLTVT.

This clone was counted a single time. The chain has TRBV5-1 and TRBJ2-5; a possible D gene is TRBD1 (5 bases). V lost 3 bases and J 4 bases, leaving 13 bases between the germline ends. Germline CDR1 SGHRS, CDR2 YFSETQ. The CDR3 runs 14 residues. The DNA for the CDR3 is TGCGCCAGCAGCTACACAGGTATCTCAGAGACCCAGTACTTC. Amino acids: CASSYTGISETQYF.

CDR3 DNA: TGTGCCAGCAGTGCCTTAGACGGACAGGGCCTGGCTGAAGCTTTCTTT. This encodes CASSALDGQGLAEAFF. The rearrangement uses TRBV2 and TRBJ1-1; 8 bases agree with TRBD1. V gave up 4 bases and J gave up 6 bases; unmatched junction bases: 13. The CDR3 runs to 16 residues. Germline loops: CDR1 SNHLY, CDR2 FYNNEI.

The chain employs TRBV4-1 and TRBJ2-3; TRBD2 aligns across 13 bases. The V gene end was trimmed by 4 bases and the J gene end by 2 bases; junction bases not matched to a gene: 3. Looked up from germline, CDR1 is MGHRA and CDR2 is YSYEKL. The CDR3 length is 16 residues. CDR3 in amino acids: CASSLGLAGVTDTQYF. CDR3 bases: TGCGCCAGCAGCCTCGGACTAGCGGGAGTCACAGATACGCAGTATTTT.

The chain is built from TRBV28 and TRBJ2-3; D remains unclear. This CDR3 has 14 residues. Germline-derived CDR1 and CDR2 are MDHEN and SYDVKM. Trimming shortened V by 6 bases and J by 1 base, and 11 bases separated the two germline ends. Here the CDR3 reads CASRGYGGTDTQYF. CDR3 coding DNA: TGTGCCAGCAGGGGGTATGGAGGCACAGATACGCAGTATTTT.

The chain carries TRBV6-6 and TRBJ2-5; D not resolved. V was pared by 6 bases and J by 5 bases, with 13 bases between. CDR3 length equals 13 residues. Looked up from germline, CDR1 is MNHNY and CDR2 is SVGAGI (reference sequence). CDR3 sequence reads: CASRGSGRETQYF. CDR3 in DNA: TGTGCCAGCAGAGGTAGTGGGCGGGAGACCCAGTACTTC.

This clone was seen a single time. The chain couples TRBV9 to TRBJ2-1, with D possibly matching TRBD2 (5 bases). The CDR3 contains 15 residues. The V and J ends lost 0 bases and 2 bases respectively, with 9 bases between them. Germline CDR1 SGDLS, CDR2 YYNGEE. The CDR3 nucleotides read TGTGCCAGCAGCGTAGATCCAGCGGCCTACAATGAGCAGTTCTTC. Translating it yields CASSVDPAAYNEQFF.

V and J are TRBV2 and TRBJ2-7, with TRBD2 as a possible D gene (6 bases). Germline assignment: CDR1 SNHLY and CDR2 FYNNEI. The length of the CDR3 is 15 residues. Between the trimmed V and J ends, which lost 7 bases and 3 bases, there was a span of 19 bases. The chain's CDR3 is CASTQEEGISYEQYF. CDR3 sequence (DNA): TGTGCCAGCACTCAAGAGGAGGGGATTAGCTACGAGCAGTACTTC.

The chain employs TRBV30 and TRBJ1-6, with D possibly TRBD1 on 5 matching bases. CDR1 and CDR2 (germline): GTSNPN, SVGIG (reference sequence). The CDR3 sequence is 11 residues long. Trimming pared 4 bases from V and 15 bases from J, leaving 13 bases between. This CDR3 is CAWNTGAGLHF. The CDR3 DNA follows: TGTGCCTGGAACACCGGGGCCGGCCTCCACTTT.

This sequence joins TRBV5-6 and TRBJ2-2, with 8 positions matching TRBD1. Per germline, CDR1 SGHDT and CDR2 YYEEEE. V dropped 2 bases and J dropped 1; count of bases not matched to a gene: 4. The CDR3 is made up of 16 amino acids. The CDR3 loop is CASSFRDRLNTGELFF. CDR3 bases: TGTGCCAGCAGCTTCCGGGACAGGCTGAACACCGGGGAGCTGTTTTTT.

This clone has a handful of counts. The rearrangement joins TRBV28 to TRBJ1-5; TRBD1 agrees at 8 bases. Germline-derived CDR1 and CDR2 are MDHEN and SYDVKM. The V segment lost 10 bases and the J segment 2 bases; nucleotides outside the gene matches: 13. CDR3 length equals 16 residues. As DNA, the CDR3 is TGTGCCACCGGGACAGGATCTGGGAGGGGCAATCAGCCCCAGCATTTT. This gives the protein CATGTGSGRGNQPQHF.

This chain joins TRBV5-6 and TRBJ2-2; the match to TRBD1 covers 7 bases. Germline assignment: CDR1 SGHDT and CDR2 YYEEEE. The CDR3 spans 16 residues. The J segment lost 4 bases and the V segment lost 4 bases, leaving 10 bases of the junction unmatched. CDR3 sequence: CASSHGAGGRTGELFF. The CDR3 region has the DNA TGTGCCAGCAGCCACGGGGCAGGGGGACGCACCGGGGAGCTGTTTTTT.

This clone has just a few counts. CDR3: CASSGPISNQPQHF. CDR3 nucleotide sequence: TGTGCCAGCAGTGGTCCAATCAGCAATCAGCCCCAGCATTTT. The rearrangement uses TRBV25-1 and TRBJ1-5; D call uncertain. Germline V gene sequence: CDR1 MGHDK, CDR2 SYGVNS. Trimming shortened V by 4 bases and J by 1 base, and 8 bases separated the two germline ends. CDR3 length: 14 residues.